This T cell receptor beta chain was profiled in a study of blood T cell repertoires in COVID-19. On the study more broadly: Spain, Italy and the United States supplied samples that represented acute and convalescent COVID-19.

Clones were read by immunoSEQ multiplex PCR, and TCRdb kept only the in-frame ones, dropping some. The sample has fewer than 85,000 clones, 82% seen once. The CDR3 length is 11 residues. Trimming cost V 6 bases and J 8 bases; bases outside gene matches: 3. Per germline, CDR1 MDHEN and CDR2 SYDVKM. The genes are TRBV28 and TRBJ1-2; TRBD1 agrees at 7 bases. The sequenced material came from peripheral blood. The clonotype was recovered from a woman in her fifties or sixties with acute or convalescent COVID-19. CDR3 residues: CASRTGAGYTF. The CDR3 nucleotides are TGTGCCAGCAGAACAGGGGCGGGCTACACCTTC.